The TCR beta chain under discussion was sequenced for a study of shared clonotypes between healthy human individuals. Notes on the study in general: Clonotypes shared by all four donors outscored non-shared clonotypes in generation probability. Naive CD4 clonotype sharing across a few donors was around 5.5%. Blood was the only sampled material, and tissue repertoires likely differ.

The CDR3 loop spans 13 amino acids. Germline lookup yields CDR1 SEHNR and CDR2 FQNEAQ (reference sequence). V shed 5 bases and J 7 bases; nucleotides not matched to a gene: 8. Sequencing was performed with immunoSEQ multiplex PCR; in TCRdb, only in-frame clones are kept and a portion is missing. This table has about 650,000 clones, around 95% appearing once. Naive CD8 cells comprised CD45RO-negative, CCR7-positively selected cells, excluding terminally differentiated effector memory CD45RA+ cells. Comments on this clone: Its target is unknown.

The sequence came from a woman in her 30s in good health. Specimen: naive CD8+ T cells sorted from blood. The chain recombines TRBV7-9 with TRBJ2-7, with 7 bases matching TRBD2. The CDR3 loop is CASSPGGGREQYF. CDR3 coding DNA: TGTGCCAGCAGCCCCGGGGGAGGGCGGGAGCAGTACTTC.